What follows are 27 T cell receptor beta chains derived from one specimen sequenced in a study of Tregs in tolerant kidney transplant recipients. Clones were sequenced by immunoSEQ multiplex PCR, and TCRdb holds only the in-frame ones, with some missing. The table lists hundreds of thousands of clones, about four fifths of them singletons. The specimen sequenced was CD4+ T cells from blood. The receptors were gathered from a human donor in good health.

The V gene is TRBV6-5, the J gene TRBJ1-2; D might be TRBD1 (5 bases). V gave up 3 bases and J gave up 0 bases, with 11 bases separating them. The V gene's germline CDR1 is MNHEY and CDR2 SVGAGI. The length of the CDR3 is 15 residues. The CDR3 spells CASSYQGRTNYGYTF. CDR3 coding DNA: TGTGCCAGCAGTTATCAGGGTAGGACTAACTATGGCTACACCTTC.

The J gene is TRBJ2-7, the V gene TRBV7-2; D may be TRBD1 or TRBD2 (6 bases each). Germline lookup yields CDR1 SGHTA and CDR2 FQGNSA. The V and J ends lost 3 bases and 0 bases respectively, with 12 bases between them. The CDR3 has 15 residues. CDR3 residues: CASSFGGAISYEQYF. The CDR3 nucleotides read TGTGCCAGCAGCTTCGGGGGCGCCATCTCCTACGAGCAGTACTTC. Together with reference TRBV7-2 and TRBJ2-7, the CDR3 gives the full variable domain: GAGVSQSPSNKVTEKGKDVELRCDPISGHTALYWYRQSLGQGLEFLIYFQGNSAPDKSGLPSDRFSAERTGGSVSTLTIQRTQQEDSAVYLCASSFGGAISYEQYFGPGTRLTVT.

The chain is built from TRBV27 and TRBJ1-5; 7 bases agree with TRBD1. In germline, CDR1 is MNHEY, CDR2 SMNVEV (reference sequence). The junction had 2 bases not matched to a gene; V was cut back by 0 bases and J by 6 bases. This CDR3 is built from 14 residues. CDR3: CASSLSDRRQPQHF. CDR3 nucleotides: TGTGCCAGCAGTTTATCGGACAGGCGTCAGCCCCAGCATTTT.

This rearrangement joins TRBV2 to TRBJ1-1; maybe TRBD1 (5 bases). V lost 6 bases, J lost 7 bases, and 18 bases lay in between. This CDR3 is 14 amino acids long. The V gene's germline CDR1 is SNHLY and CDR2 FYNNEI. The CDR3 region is CASSGPGPEGEAFF. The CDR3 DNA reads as TGTGCCAGCAGCGGGCCGGGGCCCGAGGGTGAAGCTTTCTTT.

The CDR3 region is CASRRDRNYGYTF. CDR3 coding DNA: TGTGCCAGCAGGCGCGACAGGAACTATGGCTACACCTTC. This chain links TRBV6-5 with TRBJ1-2, with a tentative D call TRBD1 (6 bases). CDR3 size: 13 residues. CDR1 MNHEY and CDR2 SVGAGI come from the germline V gene. V was shortened by 6 bases and J by 2 bases, with 10 bases between the two germline ends.

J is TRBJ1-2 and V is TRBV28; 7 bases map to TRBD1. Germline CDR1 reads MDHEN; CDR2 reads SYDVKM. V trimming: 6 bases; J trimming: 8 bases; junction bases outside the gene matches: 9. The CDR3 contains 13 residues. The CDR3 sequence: CASRGTAAGGYTF. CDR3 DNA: TGTGCCAGCAGAGGGACAGCGGCGGGAGGCTACACCTTC.

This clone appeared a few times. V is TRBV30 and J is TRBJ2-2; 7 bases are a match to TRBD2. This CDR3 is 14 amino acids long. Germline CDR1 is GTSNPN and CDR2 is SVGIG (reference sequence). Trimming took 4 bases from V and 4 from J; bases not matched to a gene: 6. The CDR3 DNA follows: TGTGCCTGGACCCGGGGGGTGGGCACCGGGGAGCTGTTTTTT. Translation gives CAWTRGVGTGELFF.

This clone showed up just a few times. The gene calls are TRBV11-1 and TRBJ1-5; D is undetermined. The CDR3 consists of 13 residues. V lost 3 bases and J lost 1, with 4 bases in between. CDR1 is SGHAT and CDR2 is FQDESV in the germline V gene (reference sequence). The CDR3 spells CASSLNSNQPQHF. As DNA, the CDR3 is TGTGCCAGCAGCTTGAACAGCAATCAGCCCCAGCATTTT.

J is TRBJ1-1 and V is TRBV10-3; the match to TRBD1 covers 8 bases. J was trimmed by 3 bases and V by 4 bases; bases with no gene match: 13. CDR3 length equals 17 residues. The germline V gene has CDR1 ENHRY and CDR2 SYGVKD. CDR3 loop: CAISGYRGKRSDTEAFF. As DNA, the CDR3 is TGTGCCATCAGTGGGTACAGGGGGAAGAGGTCGGACACTGAAGCTTTCTTT.

In DNA form, the CDR3 reads TGCGCCAGCTCCTCCGGGACAGGGGGCCTCGAGCAGTACTTC. Amino acids: CASSSGTGGLEQYF. This chain links TRBV5-1 with TRBJ2-7, with 12 bases lining up with TRBD1. V lost 7 bases to trimming and J lost 6 bases; unmatched junction nucleotides: 8. From germline, CDR1 is SGHRS and CDR2 YFSETQ. The CDR3 is made up of 14 amino acids.

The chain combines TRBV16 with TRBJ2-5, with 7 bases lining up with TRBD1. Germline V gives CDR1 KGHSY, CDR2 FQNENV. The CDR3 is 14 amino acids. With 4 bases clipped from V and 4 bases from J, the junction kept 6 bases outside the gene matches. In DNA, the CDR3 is TGTGCCAGCAGCCCTCGACAGGGTGGAGAGACCCAGTACTTC. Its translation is CASSPRQGGETQYF.

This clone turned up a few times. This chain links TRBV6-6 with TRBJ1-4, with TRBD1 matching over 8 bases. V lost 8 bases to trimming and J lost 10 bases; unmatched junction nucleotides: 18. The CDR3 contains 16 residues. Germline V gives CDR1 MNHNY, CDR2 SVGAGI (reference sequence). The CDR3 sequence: CASSKAPDRAVGKLFF. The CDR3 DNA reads TGTGCCAGCTCCAAAGCCCCGGACAGGGCGGTGGGAAAACTGTTTTTT.

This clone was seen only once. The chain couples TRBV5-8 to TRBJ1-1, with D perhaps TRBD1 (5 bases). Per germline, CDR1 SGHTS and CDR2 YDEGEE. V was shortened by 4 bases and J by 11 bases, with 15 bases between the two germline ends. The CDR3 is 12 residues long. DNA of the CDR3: TGTGCCAGCAGCCTGGGACGGAGCAGGGCTTTCTTT. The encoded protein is CASSLGRSRAFF. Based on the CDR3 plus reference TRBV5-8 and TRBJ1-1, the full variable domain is EAGVTQSPTHLIKTRGQQATLRCSPISGHTSVYWYQQALGLGLQFLLWYDEGEERNRGNFPPRFSGRQFPNYSSELNVNALELEDSALYLCASSLGRSRAFFGQGTRLTVV.

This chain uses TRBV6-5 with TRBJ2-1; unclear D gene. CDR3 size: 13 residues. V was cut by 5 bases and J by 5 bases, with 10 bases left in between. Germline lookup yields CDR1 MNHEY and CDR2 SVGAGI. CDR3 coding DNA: TGTGCCAGCAGTGTACCAAATAACAATGAGCAGTTCTTC. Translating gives CASSVPNNNEQFF.

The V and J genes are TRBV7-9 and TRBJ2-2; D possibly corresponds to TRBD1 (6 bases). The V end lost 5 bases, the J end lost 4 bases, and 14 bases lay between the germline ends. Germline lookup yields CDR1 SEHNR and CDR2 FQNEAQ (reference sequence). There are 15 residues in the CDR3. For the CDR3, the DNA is TGTGCCAGCAGCCCGACGGGACACAGCACCGGGGAGCTGTTTTTT. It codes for CASSPTGHSTGELFF.

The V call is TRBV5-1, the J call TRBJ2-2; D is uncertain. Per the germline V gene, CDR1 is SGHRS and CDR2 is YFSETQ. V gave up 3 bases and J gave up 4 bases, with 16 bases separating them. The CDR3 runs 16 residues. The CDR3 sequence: CASSSPPGLRTGELFF. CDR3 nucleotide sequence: TGCGCCAGCAGCTCCCCCCCGGGCCTCCGCACCGGGGAGCTGTTTTTT. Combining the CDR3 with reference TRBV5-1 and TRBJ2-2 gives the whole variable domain KAGVTQTPRYLIKTRGQQVTLSCSPISGHRSVSWYQQTPGQGLQFLFEYFSETQRNKGNFPGRFSGRQFSNSRSEMNVSTLELGDSALYLCASSSPPGLRTGELFFGEGSRLTVL.

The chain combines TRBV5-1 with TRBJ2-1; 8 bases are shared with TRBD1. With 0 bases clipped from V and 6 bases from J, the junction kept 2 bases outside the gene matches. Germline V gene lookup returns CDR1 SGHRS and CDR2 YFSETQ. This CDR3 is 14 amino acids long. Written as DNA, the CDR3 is TGCGCCAGCAGCTTGGAACAGGGGGGCAATGAGCAGTTCTTC. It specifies CASSLEQGGNEQFF.

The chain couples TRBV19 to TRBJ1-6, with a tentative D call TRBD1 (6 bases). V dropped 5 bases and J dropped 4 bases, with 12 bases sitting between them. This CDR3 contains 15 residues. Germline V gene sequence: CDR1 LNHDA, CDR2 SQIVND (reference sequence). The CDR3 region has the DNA TGTGCCAGTAGTCCAGGGGAGGAATATAATTCACCCCTCCACTTT. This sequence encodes CASSPGEEYNSPLHF. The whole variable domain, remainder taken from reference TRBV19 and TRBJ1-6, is DGGITQSPKYLFRKEGQNVTLSCEQNLNHDAMYWYRQDPGQGLRLIYYSQIVNDFQKGDIAEGYSVSREKKESFPLTVTSAQKNPTAFYLCASSPGEEYNSPLHFGNGTRLTVT.

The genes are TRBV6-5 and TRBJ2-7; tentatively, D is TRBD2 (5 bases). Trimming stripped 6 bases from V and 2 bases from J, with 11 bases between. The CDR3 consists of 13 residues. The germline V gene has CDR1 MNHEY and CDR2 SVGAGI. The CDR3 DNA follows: TGTGCCAGCAGAAGGACGGGAACCTACGAGCAGTACTTC. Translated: CASRRTGTYEQYF.

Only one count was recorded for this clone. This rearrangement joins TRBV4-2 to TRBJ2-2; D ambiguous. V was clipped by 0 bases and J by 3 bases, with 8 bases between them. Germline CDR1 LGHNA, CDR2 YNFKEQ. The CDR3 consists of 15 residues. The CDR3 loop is CASSQDWQYTGELFF. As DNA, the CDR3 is TGTGCCAGCAGCCAAGATTGGCAGTACACCGGGGAGCTGTTTTTT.

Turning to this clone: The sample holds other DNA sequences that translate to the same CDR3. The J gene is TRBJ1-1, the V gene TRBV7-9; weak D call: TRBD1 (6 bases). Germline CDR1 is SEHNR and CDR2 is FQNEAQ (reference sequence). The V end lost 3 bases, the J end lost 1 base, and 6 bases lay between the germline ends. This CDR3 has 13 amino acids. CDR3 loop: CASSLDRNTEAFF. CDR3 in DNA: TGTGCCAGCAGCTTGGACAGGAACACTGAAGCTTTCTTT.

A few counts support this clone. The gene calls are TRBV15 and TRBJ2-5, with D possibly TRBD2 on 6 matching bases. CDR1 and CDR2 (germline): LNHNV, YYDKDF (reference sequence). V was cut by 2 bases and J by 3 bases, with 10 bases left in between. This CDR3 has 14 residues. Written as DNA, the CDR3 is TGTGCCACCAGCAGACCCCGGGGGAAAGAGACCCAGTACTTC. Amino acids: CATSRPRGKETQYF.

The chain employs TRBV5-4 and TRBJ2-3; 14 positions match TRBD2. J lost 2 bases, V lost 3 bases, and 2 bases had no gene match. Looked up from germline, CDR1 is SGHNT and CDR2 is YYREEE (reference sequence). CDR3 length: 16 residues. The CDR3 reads CASSWGLAGVTDTQYF. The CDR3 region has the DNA TGTGCCAGCAGCTGGGGACTAGCGGGGGTCACAGATACGCAGTATTTT.

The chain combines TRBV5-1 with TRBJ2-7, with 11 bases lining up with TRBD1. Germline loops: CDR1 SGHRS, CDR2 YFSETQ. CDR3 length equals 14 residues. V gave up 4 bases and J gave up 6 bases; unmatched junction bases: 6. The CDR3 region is CASSNGQGASEQYF. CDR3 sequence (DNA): TGCGCCAGCAGCAACGGACAGGGGGCGAGCGAGCAGTACTTC.

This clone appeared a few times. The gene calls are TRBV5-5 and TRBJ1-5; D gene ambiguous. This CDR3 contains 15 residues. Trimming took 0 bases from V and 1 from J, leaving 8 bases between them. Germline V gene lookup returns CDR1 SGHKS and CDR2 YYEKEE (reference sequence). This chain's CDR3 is CASSLAAGSNQPQHF. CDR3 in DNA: TGTGCCAGCAGCTTGGCCGCGGGGAGCAATCAGCCCCAGCATTTT.

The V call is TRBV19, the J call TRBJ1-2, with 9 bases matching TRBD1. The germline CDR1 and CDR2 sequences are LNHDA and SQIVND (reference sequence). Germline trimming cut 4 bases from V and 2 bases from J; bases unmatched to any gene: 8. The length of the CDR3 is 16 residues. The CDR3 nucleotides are TGTGCCAGTAGTAACTACAGGGGGCGAGGGAACTATGGCTACACCTTC. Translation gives CASSNYRGRGNYGYTF.

The CDR3 protein is CASSYSGRGYGYTF. The CDR3 coding sequence is TGTGCCAGCAGTTACTCGGGCAGGGGATATGGCTACACCTTC. The chain joins TRBV6-5 to TRBJ1-2, with D maybe TRBD1 (6 bases). Between the trimmed V and J ends, which lost 0 bases and 5 bases, there was a span of 10 bases. CDR1 is MNHEY and CDR2 is SVGAGI in the germline V gene. The CDR3 totals 14 residues.